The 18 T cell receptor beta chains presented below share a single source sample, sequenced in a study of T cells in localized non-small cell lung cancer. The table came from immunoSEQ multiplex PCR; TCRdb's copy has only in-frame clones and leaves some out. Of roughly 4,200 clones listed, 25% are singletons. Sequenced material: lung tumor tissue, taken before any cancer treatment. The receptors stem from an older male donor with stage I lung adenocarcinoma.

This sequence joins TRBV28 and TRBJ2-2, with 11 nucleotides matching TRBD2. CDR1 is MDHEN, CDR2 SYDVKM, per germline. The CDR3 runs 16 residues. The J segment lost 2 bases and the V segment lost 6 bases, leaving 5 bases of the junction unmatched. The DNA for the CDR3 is TGTGCCAGCAGCCTAGCGGGGGGCCTCAACACCGGGGAGCTGTTTTTT. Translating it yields CASSLAGGLNTGELFF.

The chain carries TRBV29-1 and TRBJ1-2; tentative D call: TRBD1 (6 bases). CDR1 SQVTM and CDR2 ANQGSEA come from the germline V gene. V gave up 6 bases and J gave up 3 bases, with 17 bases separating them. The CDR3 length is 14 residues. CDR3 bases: TGCAGCGTCGTCCCGGGGGCAGGGGACTATGGCTACACCTTC. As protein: CSVVPGAGDYGYTF.

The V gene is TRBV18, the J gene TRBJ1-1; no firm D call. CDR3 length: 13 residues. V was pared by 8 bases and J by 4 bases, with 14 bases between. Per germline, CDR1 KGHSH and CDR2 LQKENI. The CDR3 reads CASLFPTATEAFF. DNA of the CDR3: TGTGCCAGCCTCTTTCCCACGGCCACTGAAGCTTTCTTT.

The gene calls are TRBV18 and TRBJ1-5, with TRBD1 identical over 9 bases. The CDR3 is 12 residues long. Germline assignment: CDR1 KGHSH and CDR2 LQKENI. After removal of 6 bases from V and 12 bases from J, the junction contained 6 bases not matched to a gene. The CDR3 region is CASSLGTGLQHF. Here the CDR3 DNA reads TGTGCCAGCTCCCTTGGGACAGGGCTCCAGCATTTT.

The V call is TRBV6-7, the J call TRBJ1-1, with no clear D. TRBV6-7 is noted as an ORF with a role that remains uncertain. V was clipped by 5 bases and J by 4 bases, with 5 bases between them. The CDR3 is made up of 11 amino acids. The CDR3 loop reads CASSPSTEAFF. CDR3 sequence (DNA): TGTGCCAGCAGTCCCTCCACTGAAGCTTTCTTT.

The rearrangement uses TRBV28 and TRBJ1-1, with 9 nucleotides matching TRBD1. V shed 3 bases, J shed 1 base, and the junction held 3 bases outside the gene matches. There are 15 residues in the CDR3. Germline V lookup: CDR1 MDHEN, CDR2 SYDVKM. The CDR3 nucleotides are TGTGCCAGCAGTTTTGGGGGACAGGGGAACACTGAAGCTTTCTTT. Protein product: CASSFGGQGNTEAFF.

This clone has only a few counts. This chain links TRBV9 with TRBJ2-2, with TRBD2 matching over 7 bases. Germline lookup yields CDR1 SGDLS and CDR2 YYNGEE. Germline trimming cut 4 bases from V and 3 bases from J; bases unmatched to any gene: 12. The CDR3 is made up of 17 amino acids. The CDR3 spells CASSPRGGGGDTGELFF. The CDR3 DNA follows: TGTGCCAGCAGCCCAAGGGGCGGGGGAGGAGACACCGGGGAGCTGTTTTTT.

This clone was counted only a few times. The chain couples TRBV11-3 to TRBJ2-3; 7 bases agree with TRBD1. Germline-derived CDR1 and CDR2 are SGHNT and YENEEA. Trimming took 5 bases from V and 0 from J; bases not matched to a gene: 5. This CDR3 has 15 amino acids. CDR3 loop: CASSNPGQSTDTQYF. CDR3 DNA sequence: TGTGCCAGCAGCAATCCGGGACAGAGCACAGATACGCAGTATTTT. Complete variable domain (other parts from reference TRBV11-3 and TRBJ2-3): EAGVVQSPRYKIIEKKQPVAFWCNPISGHNTLYWYLQNLGQGPELLIRYENEEAVDDSQLPKDRFSAERLKGVDSTLKIQPAELGDSAVYLCASSNPGQSTDTQYFGPGTRLTVL.

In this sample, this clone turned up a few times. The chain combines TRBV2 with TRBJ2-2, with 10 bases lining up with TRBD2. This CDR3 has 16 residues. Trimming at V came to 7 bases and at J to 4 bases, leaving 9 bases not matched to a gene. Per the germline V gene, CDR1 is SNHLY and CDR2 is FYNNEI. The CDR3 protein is CASTKLAGTSTGELFF. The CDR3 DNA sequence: TGTGCCAGCACCAAACTAGCGGGGACCTCCACCGGGGAGCTGTTTTTT.

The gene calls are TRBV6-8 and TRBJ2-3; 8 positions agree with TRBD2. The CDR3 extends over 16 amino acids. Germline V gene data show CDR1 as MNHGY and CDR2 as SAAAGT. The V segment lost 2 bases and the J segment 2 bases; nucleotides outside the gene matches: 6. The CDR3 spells CASSYGRGVITDTQYF. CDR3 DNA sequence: TGTGCCAGCAGTTACGGGCGGGGGGTCATCACAGATACGCAGTATTTT.

The CDR3 loop reads CASSSNLGGQETQYF. The CDR3 nucleotides read TGTGCCAGCAGTTCCAACCTGGGGGGTCAAGAGACCCAGTACTTC. The chain carries TRBV28 and TRBJ2-5; a weak D match, TRBD2 (6 bases). The CDR3 loop spans 15 amino acids. Trimming shortened V by 4 bases and J by 2 bases, and 14 bases separated the two germline ends. Germline CDR1 and CDR2: MDHEN and SYDVKM. The full variable domain, in which reference TRBV28 and TRBJ2-5 provide the parts outside the CDR3, is DVKVTQSSRYLVKRTGEKVFLECVQDMDHENMFWYRQDPGLGLRLIYFSYDVKMKEKGDIPEGYSVSREKKERFSLILESASTNQTSMYLCASSSNLGGQETQYFGPGTRLLVL.

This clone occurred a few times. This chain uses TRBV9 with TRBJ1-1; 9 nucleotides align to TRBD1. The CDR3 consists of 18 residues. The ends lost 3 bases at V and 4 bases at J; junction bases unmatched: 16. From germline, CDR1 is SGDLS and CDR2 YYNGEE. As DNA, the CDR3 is TGTGCCAGCAGCGAAGCACCCTGGACAGGGGAAAGGAGCACTGAAGCTTTCTTT. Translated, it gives CASSEAPWTGERSTEAFF. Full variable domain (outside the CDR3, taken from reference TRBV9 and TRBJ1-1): DSGVTQTPKHLITATGQRVTLRCSPRSGDLSVYWYQQSLDQGLQFLIQYYNGEERAKGNILERFSAQQFPDLHSELNLSSLELGDSALYFCASSEAPWTGERSTEAFFGQGTRLTVV.

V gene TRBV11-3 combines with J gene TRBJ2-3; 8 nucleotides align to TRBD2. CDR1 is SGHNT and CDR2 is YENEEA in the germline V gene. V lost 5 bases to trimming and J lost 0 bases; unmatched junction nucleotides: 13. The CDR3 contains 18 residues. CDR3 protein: CASSPRGVAGMSTDTQYF. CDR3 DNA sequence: TGTGCCAGCAGCCCACGGGGAGTAGCGGGGATGAGCACAGATACGCAGTATTTT. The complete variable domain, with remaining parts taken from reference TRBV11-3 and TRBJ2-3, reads EAGVVQSPRYKIIEKKQPVAFWCNPISGHNTLYWYLQNLGQGPELLIRYENEEAVDDSQLPKDRFSAERLKGVDSTLKIQPAELGDSAVYLCASSPRGVAGMSTDTQYFGPGTRLTVL.

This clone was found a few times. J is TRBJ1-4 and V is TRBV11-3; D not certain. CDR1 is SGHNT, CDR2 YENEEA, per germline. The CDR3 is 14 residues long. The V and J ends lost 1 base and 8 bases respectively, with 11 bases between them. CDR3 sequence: CASSLGRIGEKLFF. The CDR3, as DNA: TGTGCCAGCAGCTTAGGGAGGATTGGCGAAAAACTGTTTTTT.

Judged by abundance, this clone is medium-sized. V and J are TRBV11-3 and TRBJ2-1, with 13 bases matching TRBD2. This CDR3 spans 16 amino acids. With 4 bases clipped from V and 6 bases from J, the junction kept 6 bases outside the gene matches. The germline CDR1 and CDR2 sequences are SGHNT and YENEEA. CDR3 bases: TGTGCCAGCAGCTCCTCACTAGCGGGGGGGCGCAATGAGCAGTTCTTC. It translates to CASSSSLAGGRNEQFF.

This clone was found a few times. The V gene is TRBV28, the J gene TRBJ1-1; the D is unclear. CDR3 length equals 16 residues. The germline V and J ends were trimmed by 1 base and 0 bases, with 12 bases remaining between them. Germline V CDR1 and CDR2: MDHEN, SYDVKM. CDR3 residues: CASSLSIAALNTEAFF. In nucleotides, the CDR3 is TGTGCCAGCAGTTTATCCATCGCCGCGTTGAACACTGAAGCTTTCTTT.

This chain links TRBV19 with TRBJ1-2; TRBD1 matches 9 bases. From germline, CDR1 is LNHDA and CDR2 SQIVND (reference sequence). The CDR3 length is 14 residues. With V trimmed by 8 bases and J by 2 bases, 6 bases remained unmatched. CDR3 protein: CASSDRGSNYGYTF. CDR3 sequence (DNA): TGTGCCAGTTCGGACAGGGGTTCCAACTATGGCTACACCTTC. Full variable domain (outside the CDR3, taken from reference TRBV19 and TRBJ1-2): DGGITQSPKYLFRKEGQNVTLSCEQNLNHDAMYWYRQDPGQGLRLIYYSQIVNDFQKGDIAEGYSVSREKKESFPLTVTSAQKNPTAFYLCASSDRGSNYGYTFGSGTRLTVV.

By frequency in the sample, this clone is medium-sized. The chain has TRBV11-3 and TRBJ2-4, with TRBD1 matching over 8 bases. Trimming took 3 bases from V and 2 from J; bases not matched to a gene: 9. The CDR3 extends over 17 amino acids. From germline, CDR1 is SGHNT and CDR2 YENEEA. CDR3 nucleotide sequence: TGTGCCAGCAGCTTCGACAGGGGTGTTGGTACCAAAAACATTCAGTACTTC. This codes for CASSFDRGVGTKNIQYF.